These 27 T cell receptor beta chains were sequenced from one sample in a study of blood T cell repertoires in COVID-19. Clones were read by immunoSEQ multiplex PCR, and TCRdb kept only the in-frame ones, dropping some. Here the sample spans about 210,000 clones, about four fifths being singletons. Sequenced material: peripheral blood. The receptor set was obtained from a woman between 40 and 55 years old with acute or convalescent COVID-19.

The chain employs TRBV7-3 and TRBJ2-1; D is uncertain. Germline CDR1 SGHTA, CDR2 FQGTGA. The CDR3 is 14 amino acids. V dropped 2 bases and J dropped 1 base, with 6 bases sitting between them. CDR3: CASSLQRSYNEQFF. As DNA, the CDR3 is TGTGCCAGCAGCTTACAGCGTTCCTACAATGAGCAGTTCTTC.

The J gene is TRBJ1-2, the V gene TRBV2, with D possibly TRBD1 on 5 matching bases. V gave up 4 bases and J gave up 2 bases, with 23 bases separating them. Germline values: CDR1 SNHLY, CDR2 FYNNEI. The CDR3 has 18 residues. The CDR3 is CASSGGGGTYEINYGYTF. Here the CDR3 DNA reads TGTGCCAGCAGTGGGGGGGGAGGGACCTACGAAATCAACTATGGCTACACCTTC. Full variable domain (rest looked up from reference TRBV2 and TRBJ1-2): EPEVTQTPSHQVTQMGQEVILRCVPISNHLYFYWYRQILGQKVEFLVSFYNNEISEKSEIFDDQFSVERPDGSNFTLKIRSTKLEDSAMYFCASSGGGGTYEINYGYTFGSGTRLTVV.

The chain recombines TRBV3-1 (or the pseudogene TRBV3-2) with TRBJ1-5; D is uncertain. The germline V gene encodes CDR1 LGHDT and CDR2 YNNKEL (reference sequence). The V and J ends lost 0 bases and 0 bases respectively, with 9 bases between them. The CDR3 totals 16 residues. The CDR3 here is CASSQEYKNSNQPQHF. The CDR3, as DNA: TGTGCCAGCAGCCAAGAGTACAAGAATAGCAATCAGCCCCAGCATTTT.

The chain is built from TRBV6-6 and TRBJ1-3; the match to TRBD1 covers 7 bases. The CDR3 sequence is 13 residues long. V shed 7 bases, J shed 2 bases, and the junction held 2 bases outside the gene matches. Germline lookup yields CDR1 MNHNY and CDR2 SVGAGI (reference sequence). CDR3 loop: CASTGQAGNTIYF. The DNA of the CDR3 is TGTGCCAGCACCGGACAGGCTGGAAACACCATATATTTT.

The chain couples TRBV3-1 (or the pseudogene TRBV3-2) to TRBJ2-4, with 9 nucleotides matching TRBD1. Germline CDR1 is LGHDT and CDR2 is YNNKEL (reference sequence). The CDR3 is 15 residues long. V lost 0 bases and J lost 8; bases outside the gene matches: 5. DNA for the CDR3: TGTGCCAGCAGCCAAGAAGTGACAGGGGGGGACATTCAGTACTTC. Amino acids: CASSQEVTGGDIQYF.

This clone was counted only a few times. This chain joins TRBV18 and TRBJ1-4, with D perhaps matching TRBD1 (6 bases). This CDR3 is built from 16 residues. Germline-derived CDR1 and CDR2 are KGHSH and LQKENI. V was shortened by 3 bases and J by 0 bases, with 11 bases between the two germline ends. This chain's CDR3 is CASSPRGGATNEKLFF. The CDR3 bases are TGTGCCAGCTCACCGAGGGGGGGAGCAACTAATGAAAAACTGTTTTTT.

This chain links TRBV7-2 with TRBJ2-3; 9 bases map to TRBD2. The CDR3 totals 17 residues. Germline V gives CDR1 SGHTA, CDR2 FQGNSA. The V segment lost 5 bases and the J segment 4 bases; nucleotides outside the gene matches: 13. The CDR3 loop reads CASSEPGTSRFSDTQYF. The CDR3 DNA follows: TGTGCCAGCAGCGAACCTGGGACTAGCAGGTTCTCAGATACGCAGTATTTT.

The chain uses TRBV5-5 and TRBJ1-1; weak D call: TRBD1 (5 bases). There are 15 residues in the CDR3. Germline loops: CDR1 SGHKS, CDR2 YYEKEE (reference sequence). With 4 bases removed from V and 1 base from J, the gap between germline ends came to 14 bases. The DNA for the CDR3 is TGTGCCAGCAGCGTTCAGGGAGGAGGGAACACTGAAGCTTTCTTT. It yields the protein CASSVQGGGNTEAFF.

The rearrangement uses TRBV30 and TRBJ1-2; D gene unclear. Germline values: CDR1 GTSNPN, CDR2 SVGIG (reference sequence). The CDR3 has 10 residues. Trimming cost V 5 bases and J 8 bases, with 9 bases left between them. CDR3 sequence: CAWGPKGYTF. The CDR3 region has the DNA TGTGCCTGGGGGCCCAAAGGCTACACCTTC.

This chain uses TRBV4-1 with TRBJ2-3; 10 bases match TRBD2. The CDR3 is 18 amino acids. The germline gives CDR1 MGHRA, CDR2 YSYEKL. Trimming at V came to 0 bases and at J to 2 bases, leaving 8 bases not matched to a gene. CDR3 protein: CASSQDGVAGGNTDTQYF. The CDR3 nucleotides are TGCGCCAGCAGCCAAGATGGGGTAGCGGGAGGTAACACAGATACGCAGTATTTT.

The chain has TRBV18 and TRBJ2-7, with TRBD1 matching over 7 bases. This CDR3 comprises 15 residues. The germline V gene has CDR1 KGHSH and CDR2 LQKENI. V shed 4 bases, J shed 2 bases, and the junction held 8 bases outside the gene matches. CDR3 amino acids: CASSLGTVPTYEQYF. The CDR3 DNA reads TGTGCCAGCTCACTAGGGACAGTTCCTACCTACGAGCAGTACTTC.

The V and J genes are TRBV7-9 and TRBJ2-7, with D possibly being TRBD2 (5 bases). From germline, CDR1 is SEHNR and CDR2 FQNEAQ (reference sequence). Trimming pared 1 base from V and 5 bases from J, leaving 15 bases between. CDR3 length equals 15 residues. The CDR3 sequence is CASSLEEVTSHEQYF. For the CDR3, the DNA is TGTGCCAGCAGCTTAGAGGAGGTTACAAGCCACGAGCAGTACTTC.

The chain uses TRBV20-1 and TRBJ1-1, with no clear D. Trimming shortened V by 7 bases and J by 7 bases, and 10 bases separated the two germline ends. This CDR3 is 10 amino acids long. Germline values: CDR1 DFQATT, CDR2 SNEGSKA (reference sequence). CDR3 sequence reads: CSGLQDEAFF. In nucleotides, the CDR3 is TGCAGTGGATTGCAGGATGAAGCTTTCTTT.

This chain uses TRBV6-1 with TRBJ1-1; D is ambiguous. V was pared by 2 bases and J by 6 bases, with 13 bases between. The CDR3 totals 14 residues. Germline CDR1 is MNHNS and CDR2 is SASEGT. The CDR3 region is CASSETMWRAEAFF. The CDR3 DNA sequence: TGTGCCAGCAGTGAAACCATGTGGAGGGCTGAAGCTTTCTTT.

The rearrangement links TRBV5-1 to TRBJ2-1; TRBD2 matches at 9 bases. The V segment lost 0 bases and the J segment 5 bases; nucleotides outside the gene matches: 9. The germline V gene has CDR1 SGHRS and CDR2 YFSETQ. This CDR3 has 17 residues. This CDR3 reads CASSLDLAGAGDNEQFF. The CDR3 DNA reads TGCGCCAGCAGCTTGGATTTAGCGGGGGCCGGAGACAATGAGCAGTTCTTC.

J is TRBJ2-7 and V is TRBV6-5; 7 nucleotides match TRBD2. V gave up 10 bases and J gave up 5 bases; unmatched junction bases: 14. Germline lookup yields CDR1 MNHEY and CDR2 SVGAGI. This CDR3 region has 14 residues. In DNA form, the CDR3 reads TGTGCCACTCACCGGGGGGAATCCGCCCACGAGCAGTACTTC. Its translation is CATHRGESAHEQYF.

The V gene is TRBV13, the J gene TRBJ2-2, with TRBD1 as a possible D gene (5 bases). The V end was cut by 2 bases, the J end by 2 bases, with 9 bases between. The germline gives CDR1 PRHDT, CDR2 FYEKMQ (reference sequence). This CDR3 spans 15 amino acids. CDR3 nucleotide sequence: TGTGCCAGCAGCTTACGACAGATTAACACCGGGGAGCTGTTTTTT. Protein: CASSLRQINTGELFF.

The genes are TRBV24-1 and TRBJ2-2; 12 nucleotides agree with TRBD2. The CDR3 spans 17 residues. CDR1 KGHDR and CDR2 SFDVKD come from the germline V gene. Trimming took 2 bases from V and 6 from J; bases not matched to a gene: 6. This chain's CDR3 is CATSDWTTSGRPGELFF. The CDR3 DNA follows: TGTGCCACCAGTGATTGGACCACTAGCGGGAGGCCCGGGGAGCTGTTTTTT.

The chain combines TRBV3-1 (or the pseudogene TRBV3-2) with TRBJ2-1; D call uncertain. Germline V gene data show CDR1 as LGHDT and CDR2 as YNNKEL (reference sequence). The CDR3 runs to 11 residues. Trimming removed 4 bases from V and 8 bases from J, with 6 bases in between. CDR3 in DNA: TGTGCCAGCAGCCGTAGTTATGAGCAGTTCTTC. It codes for CASSRSYEQFF.

In nucleotides, the CDR3 is TGTGCCAGCAGCTTTGTGGGCGAAACTGAAGCTTTCTTT. As protein: CASSFVGETEAFF. The rearrangement uses TRBV5-6 and TRBJ1-1; the D is unclear. This CDR3 has 13 amino acids. CDR1 is SGHDT and CDR2 is YYEEEE in the germline V gene. V was cut by 2 bases and J by 5 bases, with 10 bases left in between.

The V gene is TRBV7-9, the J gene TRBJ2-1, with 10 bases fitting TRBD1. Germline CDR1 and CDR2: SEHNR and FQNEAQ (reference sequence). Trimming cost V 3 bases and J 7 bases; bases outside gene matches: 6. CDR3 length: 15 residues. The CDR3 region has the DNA TGTGCCAGCAGCTTCCCGGGACAGGGGAAGAATGAGCAGTTCTTC. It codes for CASSFPGQGKNEQFF.

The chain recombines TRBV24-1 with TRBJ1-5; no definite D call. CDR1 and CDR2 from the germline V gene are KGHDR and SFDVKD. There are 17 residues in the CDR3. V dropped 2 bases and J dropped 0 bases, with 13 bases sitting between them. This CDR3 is CATSDSGKEYSNQPQHF. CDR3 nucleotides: TGTGCCACCAGTGATTCCGGGAAAGAATATAGCAATCAGCCCCAGCATTTT.

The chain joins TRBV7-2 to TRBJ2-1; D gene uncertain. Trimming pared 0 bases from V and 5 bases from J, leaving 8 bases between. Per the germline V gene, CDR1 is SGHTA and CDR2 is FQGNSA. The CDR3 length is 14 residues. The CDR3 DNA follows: TGTGCCAGCAGCTTAGCGGCGGTTAACAATGAGCAGTTCTTC. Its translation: CASSLAAVNNEQFF.

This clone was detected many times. DNA for the CDR3: TGTGCCAGCAGATCGGGAGGAGAGACCCAGTACTTC. This codes for CASRSGGETQYF. The chain joins TRBV2 to TRBJ2-5; 7 positions agree with TRBD2. Trimming took 6 bases from V and 4 from J; bases not matched to a gene: 2. CDR3 length: 12 amino acids. CDR1 and CDR2 from the germline V gene are SNHLY and FYNNEI.

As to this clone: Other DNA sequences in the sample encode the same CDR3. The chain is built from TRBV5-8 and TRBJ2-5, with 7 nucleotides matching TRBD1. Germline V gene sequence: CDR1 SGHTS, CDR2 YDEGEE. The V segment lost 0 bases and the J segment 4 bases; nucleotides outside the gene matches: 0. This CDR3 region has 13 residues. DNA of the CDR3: TGTGCCAGCAGCTTGGCAGGGGGAGAGACCCAGTACTTC. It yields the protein CASSLAGGETQYF.

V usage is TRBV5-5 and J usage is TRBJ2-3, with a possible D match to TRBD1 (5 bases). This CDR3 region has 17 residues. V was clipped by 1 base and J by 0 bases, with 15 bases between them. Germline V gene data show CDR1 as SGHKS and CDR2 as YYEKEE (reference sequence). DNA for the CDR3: TGTGCCAGCAGCTTGAACCCCACAGGTTTCAGCACAGATACGCAGTATTTT. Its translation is CASSLNPTGFSTDTQYF.

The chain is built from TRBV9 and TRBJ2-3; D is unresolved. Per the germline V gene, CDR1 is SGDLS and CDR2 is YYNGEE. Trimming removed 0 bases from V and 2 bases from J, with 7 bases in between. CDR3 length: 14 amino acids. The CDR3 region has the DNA TGTGCCAGCAGCGTAGGAGACAACACAGATACGCAGTATTTT. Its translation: CASSVGDNTDTQYF.